The present TCR beta chain was sequenced within a study of blood T cell repertoires in COVID-19 (dated by TCRdb to about 2020). Context from the whole study: Samples from collaborators originated in the United States, Italy and Spain and spanned both the acute and convalescent phases of COVID-19. Where available, HLA class I and class II types were obtained from metadata supplied by the sample provider rather than from assay-based typing. Deeply sampled blood TCRbeta repertoires from subjects exposed to, actively infected with, or recovered from COVID-19 were included in the dataset. The prospective study material was composed of cDNA or gDNA derived from T cells, B-cell-depleted T cells, or PBMCs. Samples were obtained from the ongoing ImmuneRACE study (first 160 participants) and from 1,200 or so subjects provided by 6 global collaborators. A de-identified subject ID, COVID-19 status, age in years and sex were almost always included in the sample metadata. The repertoires were released in a freely available public database intended as a resource for research on the immune response to SARS-CoV-2.

Study-level results and caveats: Clinical and demographic metadata were provided uncurated, with the amount varying by source and participant.

The immunoSEQ Assay, a bias-controlled multiplex PCR, was used to amplify TCRbeta CDR3 regions from genomic DNA. Per the authors' processing: The number of nucleated cells in each sample was estimated from the amplification of reference gene primers within the assay. To quantify the absolute abundance of each unique TCRbeta CDR3 rearrangement, sequence reads were collapsed and filtered. For each sample, productive Simpson clonality was calculated as the square root of Simpson's diversity index across productive rearrangements. In TCRdb, the immuneACCESS table is reduced to in-frame sequences with V and J assigned. These tables do not hold every clone; where another copy was compared, an unresolved V gene accounts for under half, and the others remain unexplained. The V and J calls and clone size come from that table; D and trimming were worked out from the DNA. The sample table lists 85,000 to 90,000 clones, approximately 86% of them with a count of one. The top ten hold more than 1% of the sample.

The CDR3, cysteine through phenylalanine, is 15 amino acids long. The retained sequence is limited to the CDR3, 45 bases, with the frame set at the first base. The germline ends are 19 bases apart after V is trimmed by 5 bases and J by 6 bases. CDR1 and CDR2, looked up from the germline V gene (reference sequence), are LNHDA and SQIVND. As to this clone: No cognate antigen has been identified for it. Per-base qualities were not stored, and no clone one base away is much larger.

Whole blood was collected in K2EDTA tubes by collaborating institutions according to the institutions' own protocols. Collaborator samples were shipped for TCRbeta analysis as frozen whole blood, isolated PBMCs, or DNA extracted from either sample type. The sample comprised peripheral blood. This chain joins TRBV19 to TRBJ1-1; tentative D gene TRBD1, with 6 bases matching. This clonotype originated in a man of 80 years or more with active or convalescent COVID-19. At the DNA level, the sequence is TGTGCCAGTAGTCCCACAGGGACCGCGGTTGCTGAAGCTTTCTTT. Translated, it reads CASSPTGTAVAEAFF. Joined to the reference TRBV19 and TRBJ1-1 proteins, this CDR3 gives the full variable domain: DGGITQSPKYLFRKEGQNVTLSCEQNLNHDAMYWYRQDPGQGLRLIYYSQIVNDFQKGDIAEGYSVSREKKESFPLTVTSAQKNPTAFYLCASSPTGTAVAEAFFGQGTRLTVV.